These T cell receptor beta chains were read from a single sample in a study of T cell responses to AZD1222 COVID-19 vaccine. The data were produced by immunoSEQ multiplex PCR, yet TCRdb's version contains in-frame clones alone and is incomplete. The data show under 150,000 clones, 91% seen once. The sequenced sample was peripheral blood, obtained on day 0 of AZD1222 vaccination. The receptors originated from an adult in good health. CDR3s include the opening cysteine and the closing phenylalanine or tryptophan. The order of the fields is clone size, D gene, V gene, J gene, CDR3 protein, CDR3 DNA. D genes are given only for firm matches. The size field is filled for only some rows; it gives once, few, many or a size class.

size: .
D: .
V: TRBV7-9
J: TRBJ1-1
CDR3: CASSITEAFF
DNA: TGTGCCAGCAGCATCACTGAAGCTTTCTTT

size: .
D: .
V: TRBV7-2
J: TRBJ2-7
CDR3: CASSLVGYEQYF
DNA: TGTGCCAGCAGCTTAGTAGGGTACGAGCAGTACTTC

size: few
D: TRBD1
V: TRBV9
J: TRBJ1-5
CDR3: CASSVAIKGTGCQPQHF
DNA: TGTGCCAGCAGCGTAGCTATTAAGGGGACAGGGTGTCAGCCCCAGCATTTT

size: .
D: TRBD1
V: TRBV25-1
J: TRBJ1-2
CDR3: CASSSQGVWDGYTF
DNA: TGTGCCAGCAGCTCACAGGGGGTTTGGGATGGCTACACCTTC

size: .
D: TRBD1
V: TRBV7-2
J: TRBJ2-5
CDR3: CASSADRGLETQYF
DNA: TGTGCCAGCAGCGCGGACAGGGGGCTGGAGACCCAGTACTTC

size: .
D: .
V: TRBV2
J: TRBJ2-5
CDR3: CASTRWTATGRETQYF
DNA: TGTGCCAGCACCCGCTGGACGGCCACGGGAAGGGAGACCCAGTACTTC

size: .
D: TRBD2
V: TRBV7-9
J: TRBJ2-7
CDR3: CASSQGRLAESSYEQYF
DNA: TGTGCCAGCAGCCAGGGGCGACTAGCGGAAAGCTCCTACGAGCAGTACTTC

size: .
D: TRBD1
V: TRBV19
J: TRBJ1-1
CDR3: CASIPQGAGEAFF
DNA: TGTGCCAGCATACCTCAGGGGGCGGGAGAAGCTTTCTTT

size: .
D: TRBD1
V: TRBV2
J: TRBJ1-4
CDR3: CASSDDRVGTENEKLFF
DNA: TGTGCCAGCAGTGACGACAGGGTGGGTACCGAGAATGAAAAACTGTTTTTT

size: .
D: .
V: TRBV7-8
J: TRBJ2-7
CDR3: CASSLVRTADYEQYF
DNA: TGTGCCAGCAGCTTAGTAAGGACAGCAGACTACGAGCAGTACTTC

size: .
D: .
V: TRBV7-9
J: TRBJ2-1
CDR3: CASSLQERLQFF
DNA: TGTGCCAGCAGCTTGCAGGAAAGGCTGCAGTTCTTC

size: .
D: .
V: TRBV24-1
J: TRBJ1-5
CDR3: CATSAASNQPQHF
DNA: TGTGCCACCAGTGCAGCCTCGAATCAGCCCCAGCATTTT

size: .
D: TRBD1
V: TRBV27
J: TRBJ1-2
CDR3: CASSLLPGQGYGYTF
DNA: TGTGCCAGCAGTTTACTTCCGGGACAGGGCTATGGCTACACCTTC

size: .
D: TRBD2
V: TRBV11-1
J: TRBJ2-1
CDR3: CASSYPSGIGNEQFF
DNA: TGTGCCAGCAGCTACCCTAGCGGGATAGGGAATGAGCAGTTCTTC

size: .
D: .
V: TRBV6-5
J: TRBJ1-1
CDR3: CASRIRENTEAFF
DNA: TGTGCCAGCAGGATAAGGGAGAACACTGAAGCTTTCTTT

size: .
D: .
V: TRBV10-3
J: TRBJ2-2
CDR3: CAISIGPDGELFF
DNA: TGTGCCATCTCGATCGGGCCAGACGGGGAGCTGTTTTTT

size: .
D: .
V: TRBV5-1
J: TRBJ2-7
CDR3: CASSLGGYEQYF
DNA: TGCGCCAGCAGCTTAGGAGGCTACGAGCAGTACTTC

size: .
D: .
V: TRBV25-1
J: TRBJ1-4
CDR3: CASSLLREYEKLFF
DNA: TGTGCCAGCAGTCTACTCAGGGAATATGAAAAACTGTTTTTT

size: .
D: .
V: TRBV6-5
J: TRBJ2-1
CDR3: CASSPGGGDYNEQFF
DNA: TGTGCCAGCAGTCCCGGGGGCGGAGATTACAATGAGCAGTTCTTC

size: few
D: .
V: TRBV9
J: TRBJ1-3
CDR3: CASGQNSGNTIYF
DNA: TGTGCCAGCGGACAGAATTCTGGAAACACCATATATTTT

size: .
D: .
V: TRBV4-2
J: TRBJ1-4
CDR3: CASSQDPDFQDEKLFF
DNA: TGTGCCAGCAGCCAAGATCCAGACTTCCAAGATGAAAAACTGTTTTTT

size: .
D: TRBD2
V: TRBV5-6
J: TRBJ2-2
CDR3: CASRRGDTGELFF
DNA: TGTGCCAGCAGGCGGGGGGATACCGGGGAGCTGTTTTTT

size: .
D: .
V: TRBV5-1
J: TRBJ2-3
CDR3: CASSLGQKSTDTQYF
DNA: TGCGCCAGCAGCTTGGGACAGAAGAGCACAGATACGCAGTATTTT

size: .
D: TRBD1
V: TRBV7-9
J: TRBJ2-1
CDR3: CASSYYGTGDNEQFF
DNA: TGTGCCAGCAGCTACTATGGGACAGGGGACAATGAGCAGTTCTTC

size: .
D: TRBD2
V: TRBV2
J: TRBJ2-3
CDR3: CASSEYGGSTDTQYF
DNA: TGTGCCAGCAGTGAATATGGCGGGAGTACAGATACGCAGTATTTT

size: .
D: .
V: TRBV5-1
J: TRBJ2-7
CDR3: CASSRDPGSYEQYF
DNA: TGCGCCAGCAGCCGGGACCCGGGTAGTTACGAGCAGTACTTC

size: once
D: TRBD1
V: TRBV9
J: TRBJ1-4
CDR3: CASSVATGTVEKLFF
DNA: TGTGCCAGCAGCGTAGCTACCGGGACAGTTGAAAAACTGTTTTTT